The 5 T cell receptor beta chains listed next were all sequenced from one sample in a study of T cell responses to AZD1222 COVID-19 vaccine. Clones were sequenced by immunoSEQ multiplex PCR, and TCRdb holds only the in-frame ones, with some missing. The sample lists about 140,000 clones; around 88% were seen once. This specimen was peripheral blood, taken on day 0 of AZD1222 vaccination. The receptors shown here come from an adult in good health.

J is TRBJ2-7 and V is TRBV9; 7 bases match TRBD2. Trimming cost V 7 bases and J 4 bases; bases outside gene matches: 8. Germline V lookup: CDR1 SGDLS, CDR2 YYNGEE. The CDR3 length is 13 residues. CDR3 loop: CASSAGVGYEQYF. The DNA of the CDR3 is TGTGCCAGCTCGGCGGGGGTGGGGTACGAGCAGTACTTC.

Only a few counts were recorded for this clone. This chain uses TRBV4-2 with TRBJ1-1, with D possibly being TRBD1 (6 bases). The CDR3 consists of 14 residues. The V gene lost 0 bases and the J gene lost 4 bases, with 9 bases spanning the gap. CDR1 is LGHNA, CDR2 YNFKEQ, per germline. The CDR3, as DNA: TGTGCCAGCAGCCAAGACACAGGGCGCACTGAAGCTTTCTTT. Protein product: CASSQDTGRTEAFF.

The chain combines TRBV30 with TRBJ1-1; tentatively, D is TRBD1 (5 bases). The CDR3 has 12 amino acids. In germline, CDR1 is GTSNPN, CDR2 SVGIG (reference sequence). V was cut by 8 bases and J by 1 base, with 11 bases left in between. CDR3 in amino acids: CAGITGNTEAFF. The DNA for the CDR3 is TGTGCCGGAATTACAGGGAACACTGAAGCTTTCTTT.

The V call is TRBV4-1, the J call TRBJ1-6, with 8 bases aligning to TRBD1. CDR1 MGHRA and CDR2 YSYEKL come from the germline V gene. J lost 10 bases, V lost 2 bases, and 7 bases had no gene match. The CDR3 totals 15 residues. For the CDR3, the DNA is TGCGCCAGCAGCCAACAAACAGGGGGTGGATCACCCCTCCACTTT. This encodes CASSQQTGGGSPLHF.

The J gene is TRBJ2-2, the V gene TRBV9; TRBD2 aligns across 10 bases. CDR1 is SGDLS and CDR2 is YYNGEE in the germline V gene. V dropped 3 bases and J dropped 4; count of bases not matched to a gene: 9. The CDR3 has 17 residues. As DNA, the CDR3 is TGTGCCAGCAGCGACATCTCTAGCGGGAGTGGCACCGGGGAGCTGTTTTTT. The encoded protein is CASSDISSGSGTGELFF.